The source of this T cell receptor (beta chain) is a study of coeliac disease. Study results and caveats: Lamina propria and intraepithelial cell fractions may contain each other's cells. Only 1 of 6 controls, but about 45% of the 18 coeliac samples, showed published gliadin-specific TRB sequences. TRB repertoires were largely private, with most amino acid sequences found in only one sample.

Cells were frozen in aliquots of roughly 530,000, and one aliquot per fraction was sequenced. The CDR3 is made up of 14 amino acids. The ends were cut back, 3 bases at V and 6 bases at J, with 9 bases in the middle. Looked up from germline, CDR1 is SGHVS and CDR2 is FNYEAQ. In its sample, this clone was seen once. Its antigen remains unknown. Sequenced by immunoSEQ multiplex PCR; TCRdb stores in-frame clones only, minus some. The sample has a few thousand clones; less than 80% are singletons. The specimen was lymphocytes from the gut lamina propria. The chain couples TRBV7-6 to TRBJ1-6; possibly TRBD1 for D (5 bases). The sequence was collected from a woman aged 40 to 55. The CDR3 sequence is CASSFGGTNSPLHF. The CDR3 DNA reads TGTGCCAGCAGCTTTGGGGGGACTAATTCACCCCTCCACTTT.